This T cell receptor (beta chain) was recovered during a study of shared clonotypes between healthy human individuals. The protocol was immunoSEQ multiplex PCR, while the TCRdb copy is restricted to in-frame clones and leaves out a portion. There are about 610,000 clones in the sample; approximately 96% occur only once, and about 0.11% lies in the top ten. Terminally differentiated effector memory CD45RA+ cells were excluded from the naive CD8 cells, which were CD45RO-negative and positively selected for CCR7. Donors comprised healthy HIV-negative adults lacking recent acute infections or vaccinations. V lost 0 bases, J lost 1 base, and 15 bases lay in between. There are 17 residues in the CDR3. The germline CDR1 and CDR2 sequences are LGHNA and YNFKEQ. Comments on this clone: The antigen is unknown.

Notes on the study in general: Only blood was sampled; tissue repertoires likely differ. Donor clonotype sharing was expected to depend on sequencing depth.

The TCR sequence derives from a woman in her thirties in good health. The sequenced material came from naive CD8+ T cells sorted from blood. This rearrangement joins TRBV4-2 to TRBJ1-1, with D tentatively TRBD1 (5 bases). This CDR3 reads CASSQDGRGGTNTEAFF. For the CDR3, the DNA is TGTGCCAGCAGCCAAGACGGGAGGGGTGGAACGAACACTGAAGCTTTCTTT.